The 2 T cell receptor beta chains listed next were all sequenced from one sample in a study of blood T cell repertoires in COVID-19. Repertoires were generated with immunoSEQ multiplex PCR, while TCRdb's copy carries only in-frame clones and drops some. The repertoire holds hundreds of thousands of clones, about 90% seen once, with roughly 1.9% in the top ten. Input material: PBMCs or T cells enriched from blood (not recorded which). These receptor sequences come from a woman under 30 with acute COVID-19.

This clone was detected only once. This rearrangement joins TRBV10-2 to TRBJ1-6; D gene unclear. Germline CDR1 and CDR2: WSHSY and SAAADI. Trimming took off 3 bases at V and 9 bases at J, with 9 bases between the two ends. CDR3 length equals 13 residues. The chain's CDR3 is CASSETDSSPLHF. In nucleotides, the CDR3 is TGCGCCAGCAGTGAAACAGATTCTTCACCCCTCCACTTT.

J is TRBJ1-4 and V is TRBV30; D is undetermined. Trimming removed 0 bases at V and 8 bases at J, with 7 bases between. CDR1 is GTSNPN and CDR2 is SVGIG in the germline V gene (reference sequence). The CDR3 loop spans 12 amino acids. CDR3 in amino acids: CAWSVRREKLFF. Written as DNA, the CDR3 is TGTGCCTGGAGTGTACGGCGGGAAAAACTGTTTTTT.